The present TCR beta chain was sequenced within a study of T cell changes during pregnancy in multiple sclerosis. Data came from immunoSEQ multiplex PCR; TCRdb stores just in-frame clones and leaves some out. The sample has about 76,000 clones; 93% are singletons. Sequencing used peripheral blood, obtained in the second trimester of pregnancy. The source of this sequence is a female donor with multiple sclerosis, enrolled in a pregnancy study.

The chain's CDR3 is CASGQGEVGYTF. The CDR3 coding sequence is TGTGCCAGCGGACAGGGGGAGGTGGGCTACACCTTC. V gene TRBV5-6 combines with J gene TRBJ1-2; 10 bases align to TRBD1. With V trimmed by 7 bases and J by 8 bases, 5 bases remained unmatched. This CDR3 has 12 residues. The germline gives CDR1 SGHDT, CDR2 YYEEEE.